Listed below are T cell receptor beta chains from one sample, sequenced in a study of untreated major depressive disorder. Sequenced by immunoSEQ multiplex PCR; TCRdb stores in-frame clones only, minus some. This table holds under 20,000 clones, approximately 92% found once. The specimen was CD4+ T cells from PBMCs. These receptors came from a woman aged 35 to 49 with major depressive disorder. The CDR3 runs from the conserved cysteine through the conserved F or W.

CDR3aa	j_gene	v_gene
CASGLGQALGETQYF	TRBJ2-5	TRBV12-5
CATSRDVAGPNYGYTF	TRBJ1-2	TRBV15
CASSDSHKRAFF	TRBJ1-1	TRBV6-4
CASSEQGRYRQYF	TRBJ2-7	TRBV2
CARSTHGRLKHEQFF	TRBJ2-1	TRBV5-3
CASRPTGDRDIQYF	TRBJ2-4	TRBV6-6
CASSRRAYSNQPQHF	TRBJ1-5	TRBV2
CSVDLGQGATGLRETQYF	TRBJ2-5	TRBV29-1
CASSPGQGVLSLHF	TRBJ1-6	TRBV18
CASSLSGANVLTF	TRBJ2-6	TRBV27
CASRKQGSGNTIYF	TRBJ1-3	TRBV13
CASSLSGVVSNYGYTF	TRBJ1-2	TRBV27
CASSEAVSGYTF	TRBJ1-2	TRBV6-1
CSVARTGQGQPQHF	TRBJ1-5	TRBV29-1
CASSRGGSESPLHF	TRBJ1-6	TRBV11-3
CASSPGLYRARNTEAFF	TRBJ1-1	TRBV18
CAWNRDAGTGELFF	TRBJ2-2	TRBV30
CASSSSGKETQYF	TRBJ2-5	TRBV5-1
CASSFTSVETQYF	TRBJ2-5	TRBV5-1
CASSGPSGGSQPQHF	TRBJ1-5	TRBV9
CASSVTPPRDIGHSPLHF	TRBJ1-6	TRBV6-1
CASSRGRLYGYTF	TRBJ1-2	TRBV27
CASSLAGANVLTF	TRBJ2-6	TRBV11-3
CASSPRLGQGQETQYF	TRBJ2-5	TRBV18
CASSPITTGFNSGANVLTF	TRBJ2-6	TRBV5-4
CASRGSSWGPPSYEQYF	TRBJ2-7	TRBV2
CASSQERAVLLGDTQYF	TRBJ2-3	TRBV4-1
CASSERRAATDGYTF	TRBJ1-2	TRBV10-2
CASSLGQRDTGELFF	TRBJ2-2	TRBV5-1
CASSPTGWEQYF	TRBJ2-7	TRBV18
CASSYAGSYEQYF	TRBJ2-7	TRBV6-5
CASSLREVGTEAFF	TRBJ1-1	TRBV7-6
CASSSGTGQRGFF	TRBJ1-1	TRBV5-1
CASSGQGVPGNTIYF	TRBJ1-3	TRBV2
CASSENRVAGELFF	TRBJ2-2	TRBV10-1
CASSPGAGSNSPLHF	TRBJ1-6	TRBV7-6
CASTFDGSSADTQYF	TRBJ2-3	TRBV5-1
CASSRDTEAFF	TRBJ1-1	TRBV7-8
CASSQPLLDTQYF	TRBJ2-3	TRBV7-2
CAWSVTGSYGYTF	TRBJ1-2	TRBV30
CARSPRAGVGNEQFF	TRBJ2-1	TRBV5-3
CASRAQLLMNTEAFF	TRBJ1-1	TRBV10-3
CASSLGGEKEPFF	TRBJ2-1	TRBV7-2
CASSLSLAGDDQYF	TRBJ2-5	TRBV5-4
CAWSGGFSTDTQYF	TRBJ2-3	TRBV30
CASSFAVTSRQETQYF	TRBJ2-5	TRBV5-1
CASSDYGTGGPNEQFF	TRBJ2-1	TRBV25-1
CASSEPGAGTEAFF	TRBJ1-1	TRBV10-2
CASKRDSGNTIYF	TRBJ1-3	TRBV7-9
CASSPASANTEAFF	TRBJ1-1	TRBV18
CASGTDRGTEAFF	TRBJ1-1	TRBV12-5
CASSPLKGPSGNTIYF	TRBJ1-3	TRBV18